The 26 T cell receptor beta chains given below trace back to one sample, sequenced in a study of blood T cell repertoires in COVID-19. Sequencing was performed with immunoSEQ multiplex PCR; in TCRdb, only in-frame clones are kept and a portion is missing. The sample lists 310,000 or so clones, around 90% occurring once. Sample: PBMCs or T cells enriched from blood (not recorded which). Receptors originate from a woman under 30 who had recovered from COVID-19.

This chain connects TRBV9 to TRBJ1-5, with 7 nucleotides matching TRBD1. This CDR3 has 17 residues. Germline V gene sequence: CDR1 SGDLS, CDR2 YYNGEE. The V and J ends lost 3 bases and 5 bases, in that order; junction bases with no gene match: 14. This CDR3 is CASSASLTGDFDQPQHF. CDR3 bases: TGTGCCAGCAGCGCGTCCTTAACAGGGGACTTTGATCAGCCCCAGCATTTT.

The CDR3 protein is CASSPLRTGDRAEAFF. In nucleotides, the CDR3 is TGTGCCAGTAGTCCTTTGCGGACAGGGGATCGAGCTGAAGCTTTCTTT. The chain links TRBV19 to TRBJ1-1; the match to TRBD1 covers 9 bases. The CDR3 length is 16 residues. Germline V gives CDR1 LNHDA, CDR2 SQIVND (reference sequence). J gave up 6 bases and V 5 bases, and 13 bases lay outside the gene matches. The variable domain in full, with the rest retrieved from reference TRBV19 and TRBJ1-1, is DGGITQSPKYLFRKEGQNVTLSCEQNLNHDAMYWYRQDPGQGLRLIYYSQIVNDFQKGDIAEGYSVSREKKESFPLTVTSAQKNPTAFYLCASSPLRTGDRAEAFFGQGTRLTVV.

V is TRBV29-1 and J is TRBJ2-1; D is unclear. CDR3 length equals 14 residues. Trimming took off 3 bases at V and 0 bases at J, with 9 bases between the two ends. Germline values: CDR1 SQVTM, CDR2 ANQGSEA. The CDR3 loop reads CSVESPSSYNEQFF. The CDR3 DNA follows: TGCAGCGTTGAGTCCCCGAGCTCCTACAATGAGCAGTTCTTC.

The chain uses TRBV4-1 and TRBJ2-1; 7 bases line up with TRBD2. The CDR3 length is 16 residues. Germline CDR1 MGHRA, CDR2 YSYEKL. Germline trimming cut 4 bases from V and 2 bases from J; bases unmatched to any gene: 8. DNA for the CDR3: TGCGCCAGCAGCCGCCAGGCGGGAGCCCCCTACAATGAGCAGTTCTTC. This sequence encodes CASSRQAGAPYNEQFF.

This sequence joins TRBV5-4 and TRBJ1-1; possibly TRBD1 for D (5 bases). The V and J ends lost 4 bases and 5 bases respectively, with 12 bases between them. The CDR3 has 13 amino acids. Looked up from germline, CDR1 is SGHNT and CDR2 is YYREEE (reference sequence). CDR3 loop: CASSADIFTEAFF. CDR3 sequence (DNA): TGTGCCAGCAGCGCGGACATTTTTACTGAAGCTTTCTTT.

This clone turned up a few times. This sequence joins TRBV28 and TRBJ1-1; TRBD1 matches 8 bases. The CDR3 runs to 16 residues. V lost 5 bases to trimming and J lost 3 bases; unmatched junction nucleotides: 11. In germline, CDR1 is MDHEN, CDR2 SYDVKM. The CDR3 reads CASSPGNRGIHTEAFF. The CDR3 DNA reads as TGTGCCAGCAGTCCAGGAAACAGGGGGATCCACACTGAAGCTTTCTTT.

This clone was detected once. Here the CDR3 DNA reads TGTGCCACCGACAGGGGCTCCGGGGCCAACGTCCTGACTTTC. Protein product: CATDRGSGANVLTF. The chain links TRBV28 to TRBJ2-6; 8 bases map to TRBD1. Germline CDR1 MDHEN, CDR2 SYDVKM. The junction had 6 bases not matched to a gene; V was cut back by 10 bases and J by 4 bases. CDR3 size: 14 residues.

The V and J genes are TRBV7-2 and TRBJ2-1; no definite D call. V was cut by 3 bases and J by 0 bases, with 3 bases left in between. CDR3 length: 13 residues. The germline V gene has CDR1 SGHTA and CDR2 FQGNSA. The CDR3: CASSLSSYNEQFF. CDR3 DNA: TGTGCCAGCAGCTTGAGCTCCTACAATGAGCAGTTCTTC.

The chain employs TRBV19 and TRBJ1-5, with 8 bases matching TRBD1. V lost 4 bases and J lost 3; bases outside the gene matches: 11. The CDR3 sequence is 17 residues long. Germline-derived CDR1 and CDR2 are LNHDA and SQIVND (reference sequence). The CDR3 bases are TGTGCCAGTAGTAGCAGCCCCCGACAGGGGTCCAATCAGCCCCAGCATTTT. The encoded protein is CASSSSPRQGSNQPQHF.

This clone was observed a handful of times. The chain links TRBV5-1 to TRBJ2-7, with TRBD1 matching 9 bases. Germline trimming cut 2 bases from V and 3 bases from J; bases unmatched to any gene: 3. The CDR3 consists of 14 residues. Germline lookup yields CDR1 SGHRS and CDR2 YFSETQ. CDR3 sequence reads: CASSFRDRDYEQYF. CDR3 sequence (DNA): TGCGCCAGCAGCTTCCGGGACAGGGACTACGAGCAGTACTTC.

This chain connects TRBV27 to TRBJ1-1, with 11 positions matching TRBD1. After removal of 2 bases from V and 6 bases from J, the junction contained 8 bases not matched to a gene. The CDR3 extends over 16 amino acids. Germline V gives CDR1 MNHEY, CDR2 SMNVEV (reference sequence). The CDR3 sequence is CASSLGRDRGSPEAFF. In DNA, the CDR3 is TGTGCCAGCAGTTTAGGGCGGGACAGGGGGTCCCCTGAAGCTTTCTTT.

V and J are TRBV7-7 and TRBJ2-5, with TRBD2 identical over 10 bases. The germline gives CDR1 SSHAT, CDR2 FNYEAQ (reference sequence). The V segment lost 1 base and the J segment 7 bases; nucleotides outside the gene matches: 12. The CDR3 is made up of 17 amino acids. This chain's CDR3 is CASSLESASGSIGTQYF. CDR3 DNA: TGTGCCAGCAGCTTAGAGTCGGCTAGCGGGAGTATTGGGACCCAGTACTTC.

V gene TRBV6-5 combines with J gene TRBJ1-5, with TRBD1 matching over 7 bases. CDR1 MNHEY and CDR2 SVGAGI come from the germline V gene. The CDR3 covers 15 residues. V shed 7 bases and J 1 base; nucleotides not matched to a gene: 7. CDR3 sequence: CASMTGMGSNQPQHF. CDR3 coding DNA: TGTGCCAGCATGACAGGGATGGGGAGCAATCAGCCCCAGCATTTT.

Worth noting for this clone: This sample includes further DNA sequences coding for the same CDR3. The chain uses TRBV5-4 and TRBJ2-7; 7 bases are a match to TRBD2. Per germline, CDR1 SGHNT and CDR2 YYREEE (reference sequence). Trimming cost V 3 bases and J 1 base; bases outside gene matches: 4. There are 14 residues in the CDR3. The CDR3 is CASSSSSGSYEQYF. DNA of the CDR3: TGTGCCAGCAGCTCTTCTAGCGGTTCCTACGAGCAGTACTTC.

CDR3 region: CASSRGGNRISPGAYEQYF. Written as DNA, the CDR3 is TGTGCCAGCTCACGGGGCGGCAACCGAATCTCTCCGGGGGCCTACGAGCAGTACTTC. The chain combines TRBV18 with TRBJ2-7; TRBD2 might be the D (6 bases). The V end was cut by 4 bases, the J end by 2 bases, with 27 bases between. Germline lookup yields CDR1 KGHSH and CDR2 LQKENI. The CDR3 loop spans 19 amino acids.

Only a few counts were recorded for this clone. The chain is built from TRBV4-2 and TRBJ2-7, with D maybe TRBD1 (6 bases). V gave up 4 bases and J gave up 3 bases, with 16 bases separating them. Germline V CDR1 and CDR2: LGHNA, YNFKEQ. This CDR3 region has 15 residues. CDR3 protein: CASSPGTRKIYEQYF. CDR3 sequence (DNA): TGTGCCAGCAGCCCGGGGACAAGGAAAATCTACGAGCAGTACTTC.

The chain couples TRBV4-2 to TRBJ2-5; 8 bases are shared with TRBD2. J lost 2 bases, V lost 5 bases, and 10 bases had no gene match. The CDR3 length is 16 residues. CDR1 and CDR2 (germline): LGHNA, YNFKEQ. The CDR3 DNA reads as TGTGCCAGCAGCTCTTATAGCGGGGAAGGGCAAGAGACCCAGTACTTC. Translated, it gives CASSSYSGEGQETQYF.

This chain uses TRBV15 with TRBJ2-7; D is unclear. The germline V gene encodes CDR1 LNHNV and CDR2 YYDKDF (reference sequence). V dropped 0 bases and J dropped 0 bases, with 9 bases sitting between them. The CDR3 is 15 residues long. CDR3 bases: TGTGCCACCAGCAGAGAGGCATTCAGCTCCTACGAGCAGTACTTC. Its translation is CATSREAFSSYEQYF. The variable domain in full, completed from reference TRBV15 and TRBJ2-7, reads DAMVIQNPRYQVTQFGKPVTLSCSQTLNHNVMYWYQQKSSQAPKLLFHYYDKDFNNEADTPDNFQSRRPNTSFCFLDIRSPGLGDTAMYLCATSREAFSSYEQYFGPGTRLTVT.

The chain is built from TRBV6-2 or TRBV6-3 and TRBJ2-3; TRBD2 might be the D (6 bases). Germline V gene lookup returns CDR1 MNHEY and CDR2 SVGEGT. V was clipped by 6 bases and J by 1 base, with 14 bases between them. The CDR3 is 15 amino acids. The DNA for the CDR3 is TGTGCCAGCAGCCACGGGGCGGGGCGCACAGATACGCAGTATTTT. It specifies CASSHGAGRTDTQYF.

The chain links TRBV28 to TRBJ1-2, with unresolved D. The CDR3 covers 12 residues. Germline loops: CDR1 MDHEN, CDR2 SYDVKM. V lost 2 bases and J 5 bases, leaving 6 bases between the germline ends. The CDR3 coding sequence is TGTGCCAGCAGTTTAAGCGTATATGGCTACACCTTC. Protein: CASSLSVYGYTF.

Written as DNA, the CDR3 is TGTGCCAGCAGTTTAAGCAATTCACCCCTCCACTTT. It yields the protein CASSLSNSPLHF. The rearrangement uses TRBV28 and TRBJ1-6; D gene uncertain. The CDR3 extends over 12 amino acids. V lost 2 bases to trimming and J lost 7 bases, with 3 bases between them. Germline V gives CDR1 MDHEN, CDR2 SYDVKM.

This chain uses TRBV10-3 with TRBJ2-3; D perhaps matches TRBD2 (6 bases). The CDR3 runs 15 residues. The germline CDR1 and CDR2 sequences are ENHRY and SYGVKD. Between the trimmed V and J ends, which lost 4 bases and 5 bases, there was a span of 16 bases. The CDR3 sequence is CAISVEGKGGDTQYF. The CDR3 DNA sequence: TGTGCCATCAGTGTGGAGGGTAAGGGTGGAGATACGCAGTATTTT.

CDR3 loop: CAISDSQAGEAYNEQFF. Here the CDR3 DNA reads TGTGCCATCAGTGACTCCCAAGCGGGAGAGGCTTACAATGAGCAGTTCTTC. This sequence joins TRBV10-3 and TRBJ2-1; TRBD2 matches at 8 bases. Germline V gene data show CDR1 as ENHRY and CDR2 as SYGVKD. The CDR3 runs to 17 residues. V lost 3 bases to trimming and J lost 4 bases; unmatched junction nucleotides: 11.

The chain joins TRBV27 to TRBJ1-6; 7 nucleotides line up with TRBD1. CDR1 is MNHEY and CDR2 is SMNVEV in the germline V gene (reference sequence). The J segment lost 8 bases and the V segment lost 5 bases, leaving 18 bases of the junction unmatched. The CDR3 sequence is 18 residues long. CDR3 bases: TGTGCCAGCAGTCCTCAACGCTGGACAGGTAGGAGAGATTCACCCCTCCACTTT. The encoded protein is CASSPQRWTGRRDSPLHF.

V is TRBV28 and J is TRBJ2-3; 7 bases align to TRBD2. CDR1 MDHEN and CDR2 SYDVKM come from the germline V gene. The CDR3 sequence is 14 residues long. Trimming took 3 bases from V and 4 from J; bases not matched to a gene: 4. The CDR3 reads CASSLGGNADTQYF. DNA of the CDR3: TGTGCCAGCAGTTTGGGAGGGAACGCAGATACGCAGTATTTT.

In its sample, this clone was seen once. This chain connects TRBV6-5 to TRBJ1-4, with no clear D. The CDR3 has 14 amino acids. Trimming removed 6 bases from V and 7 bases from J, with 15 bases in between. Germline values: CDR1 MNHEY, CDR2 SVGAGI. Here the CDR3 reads CASSRLSAGEKLFF. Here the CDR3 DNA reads TGTGCCAGCAGCCGCTTGTCGGCGGGTGAAAAACTGTTTTTT.